A selection of T cell receptor beta chains follows, all from one sample in a study of beta chain features in type 1 diabetes. The data were produced by immunoSEQ multiplex PCR, yet TCRdb's version contains in-frame clones alone and is incomplete. The data contain 200,000 to 250,000 clones, roughly 9.6% of them singletons. The sequenced sample was naive CD4+ T cells from blood. All receptors come from a woman between 18 and 29 years old in good health. The CDR3 runs from the conserved cysteine through the conserved F or W. A D gene is named only where the DNA matches it firmly. Clone size is stated in some rows and not others, as once, few, many or a class when expanded.

d_call: -; v_call: TRBV7-3; clone_size: -; j_call: TRBJ1-1; cdr3_nt: TGTGCCAGCAGCGAGGGTCCTGGGGACACTGAAGCTTTCTTT; cdr3_aa: CASSEGPGDTEAFF
d_call: -; v_call: TRBV6-5; clone_size: -; j_call: TRBJ2-7; cdr3_nt: TGTGCCAGCAGTTACTTAGGGGGTAACTACGAGCAGTACTTC; cdr3_aa: CASSYLGGNYEQYF
d_call: -; v_call: TRBV5-1; clone_size: -; j_call: TRBJ2-3; cdr3_nt: TGCGCCAGCAGACCTAGCGCCCGAGGTCCAGATACGCAGTATTTT; cdr3_aa: CASRPSARGPDTQYF
d_call: TRBD1; v_call: TRBV7-3; clone_size: -; j_call: TRBJ2-7; cdr3_nt: TGTGCCAGCAGCTCACAACAGGGGAACGAGCAGTACTTC; cdr3_aa: CASSSQQGNEQYF
d_call: -; v_call: TRBV6-1; clone_size: few; j_call: TRBJ2-7; cdr3_nt: TGTGCCAGCAATGCAGGAAACTACGAGCAGTACTTC; cdr3_aa: CASNAGNYEQYF
d_call: -; v_call: TRBV7-8; clone_size: -; j_call: TRBJ1-2; cdr3_nt: TGTGCCAGCAGCTTACGGCGAGTGGACTCATACTATGGCTACACCTTC; cdr3_aa: CASSLRRVDSYYGYTF
d_call: TRBD2; v_call: TRBV30; clone_size: few; j_call: TRBJ2-4; cdr3_nt: TGTGCCTGGAGTGGGTTCGGGGGAGGGGACATTCAGTACTTC; cdr3_aa: CAWSGFGGGDIQYF
d_call: -; v_call: TRBV19; clone_size: -; j_call: TRBJ1-1; cdr3_nt: TGTGCCAGTAGCCGGAACACTGAAGCTTTCTTT; cdr3_aa: CASSRNTEAFF
d_call: -; v_call: TRBV5-5; clone_size: -; j_call: TRBJ1-6; cdr3_nt: TGTGCCAGCAGCTTGGTGGGGGGTATTGATTCACCCCTCCACTTT; cdr3_aa: CASSLVGGIDSPLHF
d_call: TRBD1; v_call: TRBV30; clone_size: -; j_call: TRBJ1-1; cdr3_nt: TGTGCCTGGAGTAGTACAGGGGACACTGAAGCTTTCTTT; cdr3_aa: CAWSSTGDTEAFF
d_call: TRBD1; v_call: TRBV6-1; clone_size: -; j_call: TRBJ2-1; cdr3_nt: TGTGCCAGCAGTGAAGCTCTAGGGACAGGGGGCGGGAATGAGCAGTTCTTC; cdr3_aa: CASSEALGTGGGNEQFF
d_call: TRBD1; v_call: TRBV4-1; clone_size: -; j_call: TRBJ1-2; cdr3_nt: TGCGCCAGCAGCCAAGGGGCAGGGGGCGGATATGGCTACACCTTC; cdr3_aa: CASSQGAGGGYGYTF
d_call: TRBD2; v_call: TRBV5-4; clone_size: -; j_call: TRBJ2-7; cdr3_nt: TGTGCCAGCAGCTTGTTCGCCCTAGCGGAGACCGAGCAGTACTTC; cdr3_aa: CASSLFALAETEQYF
d_call: TRBD1; v_call: TRBV5-1; clone_size: -; j_call: TRBJ1-2; cdr3_nt: TGCGCCAGCAGCGGCGGGACAGGTGAACTCTTCTATGGCTACACCTTC; cdr3_aa: CASSGGTGELFYGYTF
d_call: TRBD1; v_call: TRBV5-1; clone_size: -; j_call: TRBJ1-1; cdr3_nt: TGCGCCAGCAGCTTGGGGTCAGGGGGAGTGAACACTGAAGCTTTCTTT; cdr3_aa: CASSLGSGGVNTEAFF
d_call: -; v_call: TRBV10-3; clone_size: few; j_call: TRBJ2-7; cdr3_nt: TGTGCCATCAGGGAAGTCAGCGAGCAGTACTTC; cdr3_aa: CAIREVSEQYF
d_call: TRBD1; v_call: TRBV6-1; clone_size: few; j_call: TRBJ1-1; cdr3_nt: TGTGCCAGCCTCGTGCCAGGGGGGAGAACTGAAGCTTTCTTT; cdr3_aa: CASLVPGGRTEAFF
d_call: TRBD2; v_call: TRBV6-5; clone_size: few; j_call: TRBJ2-1; cdr3_nt: TGTGCCAGCACCTCTCCTAGCGGGATTGACAATGAGCAGTTCTTC; cdr3_aa: CASTSPSGIDNEQFF
d_call: -; v_call: TRBV9; clone_size: few; j_call: TRBJ2-7; cdr3_nt: TGTGCCAGCAGCGCTTTTCCTACCCCTTCCTACGAGCAGTACTTC; cdr3_aa: CASSAFPTPSYEQYF
d_call: TRBD1; v_call: TRBV5-1; clone_size: few; j_call: TRBJ2-7; cdr3_nt: TGCGCCAGCAGCCCGGGACAGGGGGCCTACGAGCAGTACTTC; cdr3_aa: CASSPGQGAYEQYF
d_call: TRBD1; v_call: TRBV6-6; clone_size: -; j_call: TRBJ2-1; cdr3_nt: TGTGCCAGCAGTTACTCATCAGGGGGTGAGCAGTTCTTC; cdr3_aa: CASSYSSGGEQFF
d_call: TRBD2; v_call: TRBV4-1; clone_size: few; j_call: TRBJ2-7; cdr3_nt: TGCGCCAGCAGCCTTGCGGGGGTCGGTCCCGACGAGCAGTACTTC; cdr3_aa: CASSLAGVGPDEQYF
d_call: -; v_call: TRBV7-9; clone_size: many; j_call: TRBJ2-7; cdr3_nt: TGTGCCAGCAGCCCCTACGCAGGGGTGTTCAACGAGCAGTACTTC; cdr3_aa: CASSPYAGVFNEQYF
d_call: -; v_call: TRBV7-3; clone_size: few; j_call: TRBJ2-2; cdr3_nt: TGTGCCAGCAGCTTAAACCCACAGGGCGCCGGGGAGCTGTTTTTT; cdr3_aa: CASSLNPQGAGELFF
d_call: -; v_call: TRBV30; clone_size: few; j_call: TRBJ1-5; cdr3_nt: TGTGCCTGGGATCGGCATGGGCATCAGCCCCAGCATTTT; cdr3_aa: CAWDRHGHQPQHF
d_call: -; v_call: TRBV6-6; clone_size: -; j_call: TRBJ2-1; cdr3_nt: TGTGCCAGCAGTTACCAGGACAATGAGCAGTTCTTC; cdr3_aa: CASSYQDNEQFF